This TCR beta chain was documented in a study of shared clonotypes between healthy human individuals (TCRdb year 2020). As for the study more broadly: The cohort comprised a couple of women and a few men aged 18 to 49 years. Leukapheresis yielded between about 0.85 and 10 billion PBMCs per donor. To estimate repertoire size and how much clonotype sharing occurs between individuals, the study deeply sequenced the blood TCR repertoires of about five healthy adults. Per donor, three plates each were used for CD4 naive and CD4 memory, two for CD8 naive, and one for CD8 memory. Libraries were prepared and TCR repertoires were sequenced by different laboratories using diverse techniques, in order to increase sequencing depth and limit assay-specific biases. General study outcomes and caveats: Pairwise subsampling indicated that sequencing depth was expected to affect the degree of clonotype sharing among donors. Across a few donors, roughly 5.4% of naive CD4, roughly 3.5% of naive CD8, 2.3% of memory CD4, and 0.4% of memory CD8 clonotypes were shared. Compared with non-shared clonotypes, clonotypes shared by all four sorted-subset donors had higher generation probabilities. Sampling was limited to blood, and TCR repertoires in tissue likely differ from TCR repertoires in blood. Naive subsets generally had larger estimated clonotype richness than memory subsets. Because the study included only a small number of donors, the genetic and exposure-history diversity represented was limited. Incomplete sequencing was indicated by rarefaction of sorted-subset datasets, despite the large sequencing depth.

Using the deep immunoSEQ assay, TCR CDR3 regions were amplified from genomic DNA by multiplex PCR. Extracted genomic DNA from each cell subset was spread evenly across all wells of several immunoSEQ 96-well plates, with each plate serving as a replicate. For sorted subsets, approximately 190 ng genomic DNA, equal to 25,000 to 35,000 T cell genomes, was loaded into each replicate PCR. Purified libraries were measured with a Qubit 3.0 fluorometer, size-checked on a Bioanalyzer 2100, and measured again with the KAPA Library Quantification kit. Every immunoSEQ 96-well plate was sequenced on a dedicated single-read 150-cycle Illumina NextSeq 550 flow cell. The paper's data handling went like this. The immunoSEQ output contained only junctional sequences without quality scores, so filtering could not match that applied to full-length reads. To assign V/J genes and CDR3, sequences were annotated using PyIR, a Python wrapper for IgBLAST v1.9, with IMGT germline references. Reads with weak V/J assignments (E-value above 1e-6), missing CDR3, stop codons, out-of-frame junctions, or ambiguous translated residues were removed. V3J clonotypes were defined by identical inferred V gene, J gene, and CDR3 amino acid sequence. Percentage overlap between repertoires was calculated by dividing the number of shared unique clonotypes by the size of the smaller repertoire. Repertoire richness was assessed with RTK rarefaction, the Chao1 estimator, and Recon v2.1 estimates of unobserved clonotypes. Generation probabilities for all TCRbeta clonotypes obtained by the gDNA method from four donors were computed using OLGA. TCRdb re-hosts the immuneACCESS table, in-frame sequences only. Its copies lack some clones; in the studies checked, an unresolved V gene accounts for under half of them, and the cause for the rest is not known. The DNA was the basis for D and trimming; V, J and clone size are from that table. In this sample the table shows approximately 500,000 clones, approximately 95% of which occur a single time. 0.06% of the sample is taken by the ten largest.

A note on this clone: Its antigen is still unknown. Qualities for individual bases were not recorded, and no much larger clone is one base off.

The CDR3 spans 13 residues, from the cysteine through the phenylalanine. Here the CDR3 DNA is all that survives: 39 bases in frame from base 1. V loses 4 bases of germline sequence and J loses 6 bases, and the interval between the two ends is 11 bases. CDR1 and CDR2, looked up from the germline V gene, are ENHRY and SYGVKD. The donors were healthy, HIV-negative adults with no recently reported acute infections or vaccinations. Every donor was a Caucasian adult living in Nashville, Tennessee, USA. CD4+ T cells were enriched by magnetic negative selection, after which naive cells were positively selected on CD45RA and the negative fraction was taken as the memory subset. Blood was collected by leukapheresis, and PBMCs were isolated by Ficoll-Histopaque density gradient centrifugation and then cryopreserved in liquid nitrogen vapor phase. Analytical flow cytometry was used to check the purity and quantity of each magnetically sorted T cell population. Genomic DNA was isolated from each sorted fraction and quantified by UV absorbance on a Nanodrop 2000c.

Sequencing was carried out using naive CD4+ T cells sorted from blood. This specimen's cell subset or site label, interpreted: CD45RA+ positively selected. The rearranged segments are TRBV10-3 and TRBJ2-3; perhaps TRBD1 is the D gene, with 6 bases matching. This sequence originates from a woman aged 25 to 39 in good health. This receptor carries the CDR3 CAISGTGMDTQYF. Here is the DNA: TGTGCCATCAGTGGAACAGGGATGGATACGCAGTATTTT.